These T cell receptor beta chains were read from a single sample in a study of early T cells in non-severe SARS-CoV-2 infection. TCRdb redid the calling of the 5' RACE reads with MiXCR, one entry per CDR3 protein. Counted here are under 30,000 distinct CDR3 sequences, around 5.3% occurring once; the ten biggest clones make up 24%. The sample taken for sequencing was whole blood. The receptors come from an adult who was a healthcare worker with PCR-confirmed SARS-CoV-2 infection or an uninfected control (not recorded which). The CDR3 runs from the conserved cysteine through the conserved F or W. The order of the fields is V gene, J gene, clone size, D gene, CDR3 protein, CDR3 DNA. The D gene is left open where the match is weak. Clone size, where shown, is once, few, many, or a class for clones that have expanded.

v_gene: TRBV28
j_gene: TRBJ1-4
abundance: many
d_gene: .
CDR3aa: CAIRGEREKLFF
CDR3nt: TGTGCCATTCGAGGGGAAAGAGAAAAACTGTTTTTT

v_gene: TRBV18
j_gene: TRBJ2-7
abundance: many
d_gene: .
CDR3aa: CASSPVTRTTYEQYF
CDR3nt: TGTGCCAGCTCACCAGTTACGAGAACCACCTACGAGCAGTACTTC

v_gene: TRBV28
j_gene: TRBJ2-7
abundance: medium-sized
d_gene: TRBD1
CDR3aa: CASSYRGLYEQYF
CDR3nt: TGTGCCAGCAGTTACAGGGGGCTCTACGAGCAGTACTTC

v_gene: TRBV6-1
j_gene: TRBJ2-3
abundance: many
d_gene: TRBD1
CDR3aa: CASSGQGASTDTQYF
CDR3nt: TGTGCCAGCAGCGGACAGGGAGCTAGCACAGATACGCAGTATTTT

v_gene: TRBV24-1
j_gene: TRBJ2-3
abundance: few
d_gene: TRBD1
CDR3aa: CATSEPGQGTDTQYF
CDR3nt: TGTGCCACCAGTGAGCCGGGACAGGGTACAGATACGCAGTATTTT

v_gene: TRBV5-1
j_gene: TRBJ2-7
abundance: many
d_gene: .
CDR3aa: CASSLASTPFYGEQYF
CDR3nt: TGCGCCAGCAGCTTGGCCTCCACGCCGTTTTATGGCGAGCAGTACTTC

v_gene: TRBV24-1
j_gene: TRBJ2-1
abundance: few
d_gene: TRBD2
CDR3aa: CATSDQREGWFF
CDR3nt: TGTGCCACCAGTGATCAGCGGGAGGGTTGGTTCTTC

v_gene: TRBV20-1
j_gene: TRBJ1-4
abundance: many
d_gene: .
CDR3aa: CSAYDRRANEKLFF
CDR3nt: TGCAGTGCATACGACAGGAGGGCTAATGAAAAACTGTTTTTT

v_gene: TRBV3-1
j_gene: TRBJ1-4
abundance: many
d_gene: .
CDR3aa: CASSQGGTTYEKLFF
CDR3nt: TGTGCCAGCAGCCAAGGCGGGACCACCTATGAAAAACTGTTTTTT

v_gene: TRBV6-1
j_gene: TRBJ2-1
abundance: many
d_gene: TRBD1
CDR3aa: CASSEARGTGNQNEQFF
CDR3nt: TGTGCCAGCAGTGAGGCCCGAGGGACAGGGAATCAAAATGAGCAGTTCTTC

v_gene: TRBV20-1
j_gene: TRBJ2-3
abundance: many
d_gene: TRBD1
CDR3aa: CSAAISTGSTDTQYF
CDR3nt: TGCAGTGCCGCTATATCGACAGGGAGCACAGATACGCAGTATTTT

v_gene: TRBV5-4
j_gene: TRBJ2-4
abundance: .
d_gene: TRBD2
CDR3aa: CASSGLGGDIQYF
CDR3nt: TGTGCCAGCAGTGGGCTGGGGGGGGACATTCAGTACTTC

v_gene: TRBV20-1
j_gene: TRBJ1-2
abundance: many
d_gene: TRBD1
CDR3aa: CSARGTGGLYGYTF
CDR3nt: TGCAGTGCTAGAGGAACAGGGGGTCTCTATGGCTACACCTTC

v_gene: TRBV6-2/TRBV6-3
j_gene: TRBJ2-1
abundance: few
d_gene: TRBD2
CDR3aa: CASSQPPAGGHNEQFF
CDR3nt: TGTGCCAGCAGCCAACCCCCCGCGGGGGGCCACAATGAGCAGTTCTTC

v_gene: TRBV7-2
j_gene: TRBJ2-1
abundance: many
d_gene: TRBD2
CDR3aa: CASSYHSGGGSYNEQFF
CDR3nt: TGTGCCAGCAGCTATCACAGCGGGGGGGGTTCCTACAATGAGCAGTTCTTC

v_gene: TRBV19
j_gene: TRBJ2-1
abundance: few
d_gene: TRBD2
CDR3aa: CASSRHVTRTSGTLSYNEQFF
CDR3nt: TGTGCCAGTAGTAGACACGTGACGCGGACTAGCGGGACACTCTCCTACAATGAGCAGTTCTTC

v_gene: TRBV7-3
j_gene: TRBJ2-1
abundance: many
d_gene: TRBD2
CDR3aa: CASSSRAGETYNEQFF
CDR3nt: TGTGCCAGCAGCTCCAGAGCGGGAGAAACCTACAATGAGCAGTTCTTC

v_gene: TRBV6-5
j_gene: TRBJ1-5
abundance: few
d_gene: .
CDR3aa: CATSAGSRNQPQHF
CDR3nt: TGTGCCACAAGCGCGGGCTCGCGCAATCAGCCCCAGCATTTT

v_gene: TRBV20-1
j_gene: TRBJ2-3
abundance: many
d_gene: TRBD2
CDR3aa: CSAETSGGRTGTDTQYF
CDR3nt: TGCAGTGCTGAGACTAGCGGGGGACGAACAGGCACAGATACGCAGTATTTT

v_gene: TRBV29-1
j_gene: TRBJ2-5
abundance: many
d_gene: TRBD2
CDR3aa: CSVEGGTKKQETQYF
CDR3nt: TGCAGCGTTGAGGGGGGGACTAAGAAACAAGAGACCCAGTACTTC

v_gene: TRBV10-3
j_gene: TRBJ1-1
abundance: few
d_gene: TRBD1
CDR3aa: CATSKYQGEMNTEAFF
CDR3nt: TGTGCCACCTCCAAGTATCAGGGGGAAATGAACACTGAAGCTTTCTTT

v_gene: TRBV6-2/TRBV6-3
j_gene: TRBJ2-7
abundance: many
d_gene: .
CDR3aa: CASRGGRSSYEQYF
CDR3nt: TGTGCCAGCAGAGGAGGACGGAGCTCCTACGAGCAGTACTTC

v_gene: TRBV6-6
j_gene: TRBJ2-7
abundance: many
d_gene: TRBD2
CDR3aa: CASSGGLAGGVEQYF
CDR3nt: TGTGCCAGCAGTGGTGGACTAGCGGGAGGGGTCGAGCAGTACTTC

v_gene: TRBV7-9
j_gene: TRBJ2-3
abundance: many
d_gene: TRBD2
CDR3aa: CASSLGLAGSTDTQYF
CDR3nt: TGTGCCAGCAGCTTAGGACTAGCGGGCAGCACAGATACGCAGTATTTT

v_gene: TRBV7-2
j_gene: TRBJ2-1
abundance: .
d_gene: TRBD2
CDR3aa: CASRSTSGARNEQFF
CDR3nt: TGTGCCAGCAGGTCAACTAGCGGGGCTCGGAATGAGCAGTTCTTC

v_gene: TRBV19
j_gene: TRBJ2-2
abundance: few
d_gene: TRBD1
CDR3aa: CASSIDRGQTGELFF
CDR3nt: TGTGCCAGTAGTATAGATAGGGGACAGACCGGGGAGCTGTTTTTT

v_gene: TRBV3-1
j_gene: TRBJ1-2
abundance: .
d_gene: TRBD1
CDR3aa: CASSQDWDRAGGYTF
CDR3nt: TGTGCCAGCAGCCAAGATTGGGACAGGGCAGGCGGCTACACCTTC

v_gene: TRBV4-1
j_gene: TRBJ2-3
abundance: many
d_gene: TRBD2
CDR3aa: CASSQTSGATDTQYF
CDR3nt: TGCGCCAGCAGCCAGACTAGCGGGGCAACAGATACGCAGTATTTT

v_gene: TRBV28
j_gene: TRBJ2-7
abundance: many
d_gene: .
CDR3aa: CASSFSAPRSYEQYF
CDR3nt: TGTGCCAGCAGTTTCTCGGCGCCGCGCTCCTACGAGCAGTACTTC

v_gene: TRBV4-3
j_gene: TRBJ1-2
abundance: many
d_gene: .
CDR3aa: CASSQDTSQGRGYTF
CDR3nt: TGCGCCAGCAGCCAAGATACGTCACAGGGTCGGGGCTACACCTTC

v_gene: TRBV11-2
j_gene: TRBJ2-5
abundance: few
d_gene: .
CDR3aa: CASSLTFPSLTQYF
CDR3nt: TGTGCCAGCAGCTTAACATTCCCGTCGTTAACCCAGTACTTC

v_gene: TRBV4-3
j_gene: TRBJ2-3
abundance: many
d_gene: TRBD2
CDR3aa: CASSLFASGGNTQYF
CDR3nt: TGCGCCAGCAGCCTCTTTGCTAGCGGGGGGAATACGCAGTATTTT

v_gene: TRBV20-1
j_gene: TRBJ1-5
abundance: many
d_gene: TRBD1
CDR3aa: CSASAGQGVNQPQHF
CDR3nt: TGCAGTGCTTCCGCGGGACAGGGCGTGAATCAGCCCCAGCATTTT

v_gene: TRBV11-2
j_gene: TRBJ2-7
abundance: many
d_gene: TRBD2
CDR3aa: CASSLVAGAIRGDEQYF
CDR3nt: TGTGCCAGCAGCTTAGTAGCGGGGGCCATCAGGGGGGACGAGCAGTACTTC

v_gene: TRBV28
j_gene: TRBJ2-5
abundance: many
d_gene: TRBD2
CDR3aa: CASSSLAGGSHQETQYF
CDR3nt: TGTGCCAGCAGTTCACTAGCGGGGGGCTCACATCAAGAGACCCAGTACTTC

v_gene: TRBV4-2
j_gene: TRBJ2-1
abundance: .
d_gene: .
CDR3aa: CASTKGSGESSYNEQFF
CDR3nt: TGTGCCAGCACCAAAGGTAGCGGCGAGAGCTCCTACAATGAGCAGTTCTTC

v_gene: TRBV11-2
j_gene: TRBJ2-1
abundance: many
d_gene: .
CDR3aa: CATSRAGNRNEQFF
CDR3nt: TGTGCCACCTCGAGGGCAGGGAACCGCAATGAGCAGTTCTTC

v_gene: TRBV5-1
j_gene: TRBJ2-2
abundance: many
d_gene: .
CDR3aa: CASCPLGQTNTGELFF
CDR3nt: TGCGCCAGCTGCCCATTAGGACAGACGAACACCGGGGAGCTGTTTTTT

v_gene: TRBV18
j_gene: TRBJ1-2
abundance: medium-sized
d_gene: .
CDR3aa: CASSPQTGSGYTF
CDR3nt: TGTGCCAGCTCACCCCAGACAGGTAGCGGCTACACCTTC

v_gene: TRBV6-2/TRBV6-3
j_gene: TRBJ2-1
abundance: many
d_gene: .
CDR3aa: CASSLLEYHEQFF
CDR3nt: TGTGCCAGCAGCCTCTTGGAGTATCATGAGCAGTTCTTC

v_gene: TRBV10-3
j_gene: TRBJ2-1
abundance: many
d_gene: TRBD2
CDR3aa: CAISESSAGVSLYNEQFF
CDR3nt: TGTGCCATCAGTGAGTCTAGTGCGGGAGTGAGTCTTTACAATGAGCAGTTCTTC

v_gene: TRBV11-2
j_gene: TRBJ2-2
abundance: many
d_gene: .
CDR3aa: CASPYPLSTGELFF
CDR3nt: TGTGCCAGCCCCTACCCTCTATCCACCGGGGAGCTGTTTTTT

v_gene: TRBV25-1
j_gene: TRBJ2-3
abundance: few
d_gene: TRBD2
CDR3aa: CASSALAGGGDTQYF
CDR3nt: TGTGCCAGCAGTGCACTAGCGGGGGGGGGAGATACGCAGTATTTT

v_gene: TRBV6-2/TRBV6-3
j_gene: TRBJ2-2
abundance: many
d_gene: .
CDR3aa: CASSYFQGSGGELFF
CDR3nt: TGTGCCAGCAGTTACTTTCAGGGTTCGGGCGGGGAGCTGTTTTTT

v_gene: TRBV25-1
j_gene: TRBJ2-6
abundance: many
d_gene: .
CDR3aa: CASSAGTGANVLTF
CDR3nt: TGTGCCAGCAGTGCGGGTACTGGGGCCAACGTCCTGACTTTC

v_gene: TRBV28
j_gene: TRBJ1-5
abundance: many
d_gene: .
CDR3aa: CASSFTNQPQHF
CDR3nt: TGTGCCAGCAGTTTCACCAATCAGCCCCAGCATTTT

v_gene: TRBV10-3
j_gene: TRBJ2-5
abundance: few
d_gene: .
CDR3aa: CAISEVGGRQETQYF
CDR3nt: TGTGCCATCAGTGAGGTAGGGGGGAGGCAAGAGACCCAGTACTTC

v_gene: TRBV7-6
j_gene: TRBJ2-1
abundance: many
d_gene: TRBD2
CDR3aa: CASSLRWTSGYNEQFF
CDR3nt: TGTGCCAGCAGCTTAAGGTGGACTAGCGGATACAATGAGCAGTTCTTC

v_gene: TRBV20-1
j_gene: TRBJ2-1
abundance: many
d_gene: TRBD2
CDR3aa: CSAVTSGSYNEQFF
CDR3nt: TGCAGTGCTGTAACTAGCGGGAGCTACAATGAGCAGTTCTTC

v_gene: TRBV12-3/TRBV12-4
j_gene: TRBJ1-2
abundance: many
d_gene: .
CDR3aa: CASTPGSYTF
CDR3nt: TGTGCCAGCACCCCGGGGAGCTACACCTTC

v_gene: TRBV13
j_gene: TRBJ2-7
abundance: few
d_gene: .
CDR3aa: CASSSDNRGYEQYF
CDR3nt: TGTGCCAGCAGCTCCGACAACCGGGGTTACGAGCAGTACTTC

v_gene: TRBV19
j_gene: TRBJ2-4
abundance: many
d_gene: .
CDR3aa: CASSFGPKLWAKNIQYF
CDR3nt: TGTGCCAGTAGTTTCGGGCCCAAACTTTGGGCCAAAAACATTCAGTACTTC

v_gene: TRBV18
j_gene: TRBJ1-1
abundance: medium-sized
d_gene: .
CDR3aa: CASSPRGNTEAFF
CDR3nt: TGTGCCAGCTCACCCCGGGGCAACACTGAAGCTTTCTTT

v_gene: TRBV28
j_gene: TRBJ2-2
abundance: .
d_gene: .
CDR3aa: CASKGPGKITGELFF
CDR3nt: TGTGCCAGCAAGGGACCAGGGAAAATTACCGGGGAGCTGTTTTTT